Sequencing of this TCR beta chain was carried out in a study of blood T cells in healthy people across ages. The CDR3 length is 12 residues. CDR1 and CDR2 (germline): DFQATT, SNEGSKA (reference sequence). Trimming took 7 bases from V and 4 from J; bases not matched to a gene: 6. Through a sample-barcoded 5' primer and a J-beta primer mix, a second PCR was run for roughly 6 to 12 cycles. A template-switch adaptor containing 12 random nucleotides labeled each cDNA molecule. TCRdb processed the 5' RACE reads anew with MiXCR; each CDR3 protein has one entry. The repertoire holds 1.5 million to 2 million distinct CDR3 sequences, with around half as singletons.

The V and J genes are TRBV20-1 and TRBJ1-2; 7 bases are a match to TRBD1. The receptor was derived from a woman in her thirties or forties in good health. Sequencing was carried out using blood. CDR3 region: CSVWRTGYGYTF. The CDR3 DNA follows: TGCAGTGTATGGAGGACAGGCTATGGCTACACCTTC.